This T cell receptor beta chain was sequenced during a study of T cell repertoires in cytomegalovirus infection. TCRdb ran MiXCR on the reads and lists one entry per CDR3 protein. This sample has 200,000 to 300,000 distinct CDR3 sequences, with approximately 7% found just once. Broader study findings: The ex vivo response was dominated by HLA-C-restricted CMV-specific TCR beta clonotypes.

Trimming left V 3 bases short and J 5 bases short, with 11 bases between. The CDR3 spans 13 residues. The V gene's germline CDR1 is SGHDN and CDR2 FVKESK. In this sample, this clonotype turned up many times. Its antigen is unknown. This sequence originates from a human donor in good health (CMV status not recorded). Some clones in this sample may be carry-over from other donors' samples. V usage is TRBV14 and J usage is TRBJ2-7; possible D gene TRBD1, 5 bases. Sequencing used PBMCs. CDR3 DNA: TGTGCCAGCAGCCACAGACCAGGGAACGAGCAGTACTTC. Its translation is CASSHRPGNEQYF.